One and the same sample provided the 2 T cell receptor beta chains below, sequenced in a study of shared clonotypes between healthy human individuals. Profiling relied on immunoSEQ multiplex PCR, and the TCRdb table lists in-frame clones only, not all of them. Of 2.3 million or so clones in the sample, just over 90% were seen once. Sequenced: naive CD4+ T cells from PBMCs. Subset denoted: CD45RA+ positively selected. These receptors were obtained from a man between 18 and 35 years old in good health. Some clones in this sample may be carry-over from other donors' samples.

This sequence joins TRBV29-1 and TRBJ2-1; D is ambiguous. Germline values: CDR1 SQVTM, CDR2 ANQGSEA. V was cut by 4 bases and J by 2 bases, with 9 bases left in between. The CDR3 is 13 amino acids. CDR3 protein: CSVGLIPYNEQFF. The CDR3 DNA reads TGCAGCGTTGGTCTGATCCCCTACAATGAGCAGTTCTTC.

This rearrangement joins TRBV6-5 to TRBJ1-1, with D unresolved. Trimming removed 0 bases from V and 6 bases from J, with 11 bases in between. The length of the CDR3 is 14 residues. The germline V gene has CDR1 MNHEY and CDR2 SVGAGI. The CDR3 coding sequence is TGTGCCAGCAGTTACTCCGGGTTTGGCGCTGAAGCTTTCTTT. Protein product: CASSYSGFGAEAFF.